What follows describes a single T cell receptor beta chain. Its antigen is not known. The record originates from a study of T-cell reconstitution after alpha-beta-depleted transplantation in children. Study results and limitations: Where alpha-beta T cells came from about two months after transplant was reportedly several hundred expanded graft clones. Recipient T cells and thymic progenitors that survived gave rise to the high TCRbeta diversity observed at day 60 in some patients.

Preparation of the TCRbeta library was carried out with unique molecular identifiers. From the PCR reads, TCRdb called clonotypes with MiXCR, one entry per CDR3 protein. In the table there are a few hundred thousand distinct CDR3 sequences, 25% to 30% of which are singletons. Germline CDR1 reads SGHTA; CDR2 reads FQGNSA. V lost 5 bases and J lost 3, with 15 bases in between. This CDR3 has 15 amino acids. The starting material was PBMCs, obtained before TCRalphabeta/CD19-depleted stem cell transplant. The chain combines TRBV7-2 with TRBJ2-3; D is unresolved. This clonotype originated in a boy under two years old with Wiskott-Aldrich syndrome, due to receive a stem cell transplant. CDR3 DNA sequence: TGTGCCAGCAGCCCCCGGGCTCCCGGGACAGATACGCAGTATTTT. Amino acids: CASSPRAPGTDTQYF.